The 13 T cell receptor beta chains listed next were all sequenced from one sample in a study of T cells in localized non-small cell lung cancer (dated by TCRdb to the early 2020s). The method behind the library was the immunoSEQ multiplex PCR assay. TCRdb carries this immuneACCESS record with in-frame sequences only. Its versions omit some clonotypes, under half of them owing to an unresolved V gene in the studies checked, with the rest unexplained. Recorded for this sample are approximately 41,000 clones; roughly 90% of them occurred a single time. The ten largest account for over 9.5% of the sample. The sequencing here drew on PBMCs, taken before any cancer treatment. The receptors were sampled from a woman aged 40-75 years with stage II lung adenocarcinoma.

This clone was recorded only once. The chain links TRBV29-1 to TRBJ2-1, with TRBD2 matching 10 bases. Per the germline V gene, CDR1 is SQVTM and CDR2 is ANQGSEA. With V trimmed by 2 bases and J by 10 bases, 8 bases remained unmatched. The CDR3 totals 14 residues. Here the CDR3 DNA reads TGCAGCGTTGAACCAGCGGGAGGGATAGGGGAGCAGTTCTTC. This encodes CSVEPAGGIGEQFF.

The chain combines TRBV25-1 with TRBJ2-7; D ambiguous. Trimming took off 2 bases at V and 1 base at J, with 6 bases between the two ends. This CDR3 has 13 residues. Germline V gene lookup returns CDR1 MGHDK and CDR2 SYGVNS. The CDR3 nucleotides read TGTGCCAGCAGTGAAAGGATTTCCTACGAGCAGTACTTC. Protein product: CASSERISYEQYF.

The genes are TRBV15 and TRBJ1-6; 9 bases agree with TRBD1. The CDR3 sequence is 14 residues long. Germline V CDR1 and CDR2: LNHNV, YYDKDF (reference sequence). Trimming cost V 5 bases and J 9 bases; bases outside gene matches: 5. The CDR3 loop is CATSGTGNGSPLHF. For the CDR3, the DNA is TGTGCCACCAGCGGGACAGGGAATGGTTCACCCCTCCACTTT.

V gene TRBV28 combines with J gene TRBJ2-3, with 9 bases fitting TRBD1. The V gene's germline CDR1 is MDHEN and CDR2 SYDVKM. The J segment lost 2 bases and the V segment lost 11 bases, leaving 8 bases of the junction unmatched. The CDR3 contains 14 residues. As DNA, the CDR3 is TGTGCCGGGTCCGGGACAGGGTACACAGATACGCAGTATTTT. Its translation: CAGSGTGYTDTQYF. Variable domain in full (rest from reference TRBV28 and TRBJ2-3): DVKVTQSSRYLVKRTGEKVFLECVQDMDHENMFWYRQDPGLGLRLIYFSYDVKMKEKGDIPEGYSVSREKKERFSLILESASTNQTSMYLCAGSGTGYTDTQYFGPGTRLTVL.

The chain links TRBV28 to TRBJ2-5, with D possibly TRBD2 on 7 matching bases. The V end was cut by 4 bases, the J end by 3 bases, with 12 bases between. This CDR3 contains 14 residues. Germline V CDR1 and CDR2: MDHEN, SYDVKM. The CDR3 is CASSSGGGEETQYF. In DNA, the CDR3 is TGTGCCAGCAGTTCGGGCGGGGGCGAAGAGACCCAGTACTTC.

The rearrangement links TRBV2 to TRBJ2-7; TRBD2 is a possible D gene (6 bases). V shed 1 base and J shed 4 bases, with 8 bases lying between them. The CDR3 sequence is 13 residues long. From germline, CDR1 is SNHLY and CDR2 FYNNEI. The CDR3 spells CASSEGTIYEQYF. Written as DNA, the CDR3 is TGTGCCAGCAGTGAAGGGACTATTTACGAGCAGTACTTC.

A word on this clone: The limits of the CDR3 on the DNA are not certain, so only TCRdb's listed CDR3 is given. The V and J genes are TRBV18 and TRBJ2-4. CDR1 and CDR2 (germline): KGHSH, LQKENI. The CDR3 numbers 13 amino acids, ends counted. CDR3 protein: CASSPPVGSGSYF.

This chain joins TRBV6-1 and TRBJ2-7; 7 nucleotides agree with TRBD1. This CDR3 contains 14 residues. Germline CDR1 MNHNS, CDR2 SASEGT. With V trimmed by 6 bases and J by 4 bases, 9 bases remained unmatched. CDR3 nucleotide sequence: TGTGCCAGCAGACACTCACAGGGGCCGTACGAGCAGTACTTC. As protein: CASRHSQGPYEQYF.

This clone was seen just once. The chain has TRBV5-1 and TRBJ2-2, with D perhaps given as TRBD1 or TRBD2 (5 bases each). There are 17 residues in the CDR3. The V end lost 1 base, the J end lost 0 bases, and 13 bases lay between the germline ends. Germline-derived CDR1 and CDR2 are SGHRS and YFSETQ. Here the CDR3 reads CASSLLGGTANTGELFF. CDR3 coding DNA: TGCGCCAGCAGCTTGCTTGGGGGAACCGCGAACACCGGGGAGCTGTTTTTT.

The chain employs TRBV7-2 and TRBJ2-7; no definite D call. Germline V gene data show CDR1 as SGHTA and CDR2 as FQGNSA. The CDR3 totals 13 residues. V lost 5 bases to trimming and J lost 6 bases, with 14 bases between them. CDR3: CASSLWTDFEQYF. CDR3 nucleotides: TGTGCCAGCAGCCTTTGGACCGATTTCGAGCAGTACTTC. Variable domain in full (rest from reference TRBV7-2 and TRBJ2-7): GAGVSQSPSNKVTEKGKDVELRCDPISGHTALYWYRQSLGQGLEFLIYFQGNSAPDKSGLPSDRFSAERTGGSVSTLTIQRTQQEDSAVYLCASSLWTDFEQYFGPGTRLTVT.

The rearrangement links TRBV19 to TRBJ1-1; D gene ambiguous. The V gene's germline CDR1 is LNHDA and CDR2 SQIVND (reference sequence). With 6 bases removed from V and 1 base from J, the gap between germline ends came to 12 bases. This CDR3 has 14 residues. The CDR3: CASRVQVTNTEAFF. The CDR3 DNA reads TGTGCCAGTAGAGTCCAGGTCACGAACACTGAAGCTTTCTTT.

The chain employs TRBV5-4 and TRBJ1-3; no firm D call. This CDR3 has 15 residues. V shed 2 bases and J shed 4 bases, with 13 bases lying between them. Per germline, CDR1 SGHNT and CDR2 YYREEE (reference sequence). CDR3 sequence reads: CASSLGRVGGNTIYF. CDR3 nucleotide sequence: TGTGCCAGCAGCTTAGGACGGGTCGGGGGAAACACCATATATTTT.

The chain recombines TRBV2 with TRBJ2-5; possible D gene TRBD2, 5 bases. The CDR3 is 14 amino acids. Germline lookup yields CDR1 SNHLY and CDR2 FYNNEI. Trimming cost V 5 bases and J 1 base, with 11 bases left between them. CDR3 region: CASSQTTIQETQYF. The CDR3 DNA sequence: TGTGCCAGCAGTCAGACTACTATCCAAGAGACCCAGTACTTC.